One sample yielded the 29 T cell receptor beta chains listed below, sequenced in a study of long-term antiretroviral therapy in people with HIV. Running of the v3.0 immunoSEQ assay took place at survey level. Libraries were prepared by immunoSEQ multiplex PCR; TCRdb keeps only in-frame clonotypes and omits some of them. The table has 28,000 or so clones, 80% to 90% seen once. This material consisted of unsorted PBMCs, taken 0.8 years before starting antiretroviral therapy. These receptors were taken from a young man with HIV.

A word on this clone: Other DNA sequences in the same sample also yield this CDR3. The chain has TRBV9 and TRBJ2-1, with TRBD2 matching 7 bases. Trimming at V came to 0 bases and at J to 3 bases, leaving 3 bases not matched to a gene. This CDR3 region has 15 residues. CDR1 SGDLS and CDR2 YYNGEE come from the germline V gene. CDR3 nucleotide sequence: TGTGCCAGCAGCGTAGGGGGCGGGAGCTACAATGAGCAGTTCTTC. This encodes CASSVGGGSYNEQFF.

The rearrangement joins TRBV11-2 to TRBJ2-2; D might be TRBD1 or TRBD2, each matching 5 bases. Looked up from germline, CDR1 is SGHAT and CDR2 is FQNNGV. With 10 bases removed from V and 5 bases from J, the gap between germline ends came to 20 bases. CDR3 length: 15 residues. The CDR3 sequence: CATPRGPRWTGELFF. The CDR3, as DNA: TGTGCCACGCCGAGGGGCCCAAGGTGGACCGGGGAGCTGTTTTTT.

This chain joins TRBV9 and TRBJ1-1; D ambiguous. V was shortened by 0 bases and J by 4 bases, with 7 bases between the two germline ends. The CDR3 has 13 residues. Germline V gives CDR1 SGDLS, CDR2 YYNGEE. The CDR3 DNA follows: TGTGCCAGCAGCGTAGGATCGGGCACTGAAGCTTTCTTT. It specifies CASSVGSGTEAFF.

This chain connects TRBV9 to TRBJ2-3, with D perhaps matching TRBD2 (6 bases). V was clipped by 3 bases and J by 0 bases, with 14 bases between them. CDR1 and CDR2 (germline): SGDLS, YYNGEE. This CDR3 contains 16 residues. The CDR3 loop reads CASSGGSGLSTDTQYF. CDR3 DNA sequence: TGTGCCAGCAGCGGGGGTAGCGGTTTAAGCACAGATACGCAGTATTTT.

This clone was seen a handful of times. The rearrangement links TRBV6-1 to TRBJ2-7, with D possibly being TRBD1 (5 bases). CDR1 and CDR2 (germline): MNHNS, SASEGT. The CDR3 is made up of 13 amino acids. V lost 9 bases and J 3 bases, leaving 15 bases between the germline ends. As DNA, the CDR3 is TGTGCCAGTACGGCAGGGAAAGGCTACGAGCAGTACTTC. Its translation: CASTAGKGYEQYF.

This chain connects TRBV5-6 to TRBJ1-4; D call uncertain. The V end lost 0 bases, the J end lost 4 bases, and 7 bases lay between the germline ends. The CDR3 runs to 14 residues. CDR1 is SGHDT and CDR2 is YYEEEE in the germline V gene. In DNA form, the CDR3 reads TGTGCCAGCAGCTTGGTGGCTAGTAATGAAAAACTGTTTTTT. Translating it yields CASSLVASNEKLFF.

The chain's CDR3 is CASSLGGTDTQYF. CDR3 nucleotide sequence: TGCGCCAGCAGCTTGGGTGGCACAGATACGCAGTATTTT. The V gene is TRBV5-1, the J gene TRBJ2-3; no clear D gene. V was trimmed by 0 bases and J by 1 base, leaving 3 bases between them. The CDR3 length is 13 residues. Germline V gene sequence: CDR1 SGHRS, CDR2 YFSETQ.

The J gene is TRBJ1-1, the V gene TRBV5-6; unclear D gene. V lost 0 bases and J 0 bases, leaving 9 bases between the germline ends. Germline CDR1 and CDR2: SGHDT and YYEEEE. CDR3 length equals 15 residues. CDR3 loop: CASSLAAAMNTEAFF. The CDR3 nucleotides are TGTGCCAGCAGCTTGGCCGCGGCAATGAACACTGAAGCTTTCTTT.

This chain uses TRBV29-1 with TRBJ2-7; 12 bases align to TRBD2. This CDR3 is built from 14 residues. With V trimmed by 6 bases and J by 3 bases, 6 bases remained unmatched. Germline V lookup: CDR1 SQVTM, CDR2 ANQGSEA. CDR3 region: CSVETSGRRYEQYF. Written as DNA, the CDR3 is TGCAGCGTAGAGACTAGCGGGAGACGCTACGAGCAGTACTTC.

The rearrangement links TRBV19 to TRBJ1-1; D gene ambiguous. Trimming removed 7 bases from V and 3 bases from J, with 15 bases in between. From germline, CDR1 is LNHDA and CDR2 SQIVND (reference sequence). This CDR3 has 14 amino acids. CDR3 sequence: CASIGDRSHTEAFF. Here the CDR3 DNA reads TGTGCCAGTATTGGGGATCGGAGTCACACTGAAGCTTTCTTT.

J is TRBJ2-1 and V is TRBV27; D not resolved. The V gene lost 3 bases and the J gene lost 7 bases, with 16 bases spanning the gap. CDR3 length: 15 residues. In germline, CDR1 is MNHEY, CDR2 SMNVEV (reference sequence). The CDR3 loop is CASSFSNRPANEQFF. The CDR3 nucleotides read TGTGCCAGCAGTTTTTCAAATAGACCTGCTAATGAGCAGTTCTTC.

The V call is TRBV7-8, the J call TRBJ2-1; the match to TRBD2 covers 12 bases. Germline V gene sequence: CDR1 SGHVS, CDR2 FQNEAQ. The CDR3 spans 16 residues. With 4 bases clipped from V and 4 bases from J, the junction kept 5 bases outside the gene matches. This chain's CDR3 is CASSSRTSGEYNEQFF. The CDR3 region has the DNA TGTGCCAGCAGCTCCAGGACTAGCGGGGAATACAATGAGCAGTTCTTC.

The gene calls are TRBV4-1 and TRBJ2-1; possibly TRBD1 or TRBD2 for D (5 bases each). The CDR3 runs 12 residues. The V gene lost 7 bases and the J gene lost 10 bases, with 14 bases spanning the gap. Germline CDR1 and CDR2: MGHRA and YSYEKL. CDR3 sequence (DNA): TGCGCCAGCAACCTATTCCGGGACGAGCAGTTCTTC. Translated, it gives CASNLFRDEQFF.

The rearrangement links TRBV18 to TRBJ1-2; TRBD1 matches 7 bases. CDR1 KGHSH and CDR2 LQKENI come from the germline V gene. This CDR3 region has 15 residues. Germline trimming cut 6 bases from V and 4 bases from J; bases unmatched to any gene: 11. CDR3 sequence reads: CASSPGGGLGYGYTF. In nucleotides, the CDR3 is TGTGCCAGCTCCCCGGGAGGGGGCCTAGGCTATGGCTACACCTTC.

J is TRBJ1-5 and V is TRBV7-2; the D gene is possibly TRBD1 (6 bases). This CDR3 spans 14 amino acids. The germline CDR1 and CDR2 sequences are SGHTA and FQGNSA. V was clipped by 5 bases and J by 4 bases, with 12 bases between them. Written as DNA, the CDR3 is TGTGCCAGCAGCCAACTAGGGGGAAATCAGCCCCAGCATTTT. The encoded protein is CASSQLGGNQPQHF.

The chain uses TRBV4-2 and TRBJ2-1; D possibly corresponds to TRBD2 (5 bases). The germline V and J ends were trimmed by 3 bases and 0 bases, with 15 bases remaining between them. Germline CDR1 LGHNA, CDR2 YNFKEQ. The length of the CDR3 is 17 residues. The CDR3 here is CASSQETIQNSYNEQFF. The CDR3 region has the DNA TGTGCCAGCAGCCAGGAGACTATCCAAAACTCCTACAATGAGCAGTTCTTC.

The rearrangement links TRBV19 to TRBJ1-2, with D possibly being TRBD1 (5 bases). CDR3 length: 14 amino acids. Trimming removed 10 bases at V and 6 bases at J, with 21 bases between. CDR1 and CDR2 (germline): LNHDA, SQIVND (reference sequence). CDR3 loop: CATHPQKLGDGYTF. DNA for the CDR3: TGTGCCACTCACCCCCAGAAATTGGGGGATGGCTACACCTTC.

J is TRBJ1-1 and V is TRBV5-8, with D possibly matching TRBD1 (6 bases). The CDR3 contains 14 residues. Trimming pared 3 bases from V and 4 bases from J, leaving 13 bases between. Germline-derived CDR1 and CDR2 are SGHTS and YDEGEE. The CDR3 is CASSYYRDPTEAFF. CDR3 sequence (DNA): TGTGCCAGCAGCTACTACAGGGATCCCACTGAAGCTTTCTTT.

The chain has TRBV9 and TRBJ1-2; D remains unclear. CDR3 length: 13 residues. CDR1 and CDR2 (germline): SGDLS, YYNGEE. The V gene lost 3 bases and the J gene lost 2 bases, with 8 bases spanning the gap. DNA of the CDR3: TGTGCCAGCAGCGCCGACGGCAACTATGGCTACACCTTC. Protein: CASSADGNYGYTF.

The rearrangement links TRBV18 to TRBJ1-3; TRBD1 might be the D (5 bases). Germline V gives CDR1 KGHSH, CDR2 LQKENI. The CDR3 consists of 15 residues. The V gene lost 2 bases and the J gene lost 7 bases, with 15 bases spanning the gap. The CDR3 region is CASSPGRVVGNTIYF. CDR3 nucleotides: TGTGCCAGCTCACCAGGCAGGGTCGTTGGTAACACCATATATTTT. The whole variable domain, remainder taken from reference TRBV18 and TRBJ1-3, is NAGVMQNPRHLVRRRGQEARLRCSPMKGHSHVYWYRQLPEEGLKFMVYLQKENIIDESGMPKERFSAEFPKEGPSILRIQQVVRGDSAAYFCASSPGRVVGNTIYFGEGSWLTVV.

Here the CDR3 DNA reads TGTGCCAGCAGCTTCAAAGCGGGAGGCACAGATACGCAGTATTTT. It codes for CASSFKAGGTDTQYF. This chain links TRBV7-9 with TRBJ2-3, with 8 bases lining up with TRBD2. Unmatched junction bases numbered 3, after V lost 3 bases and J lost 1 base. CDR3 size: 15 residues. The germline V gene encodes CDR1 SEHNR and CDR2 FQNEAQ (reference sequence).

The chain couples TRBV10-3 to TRBJ1-3; D gene ambiguous. The CDR3 is made up of 12 amino acids. The V end lost 3 bases, the J end lost 4 bases, and 4 bases lay between the germline ends. Germline V gives CDR1 ENHRY, CDR2 SYGVKD. The CDR3 DNA is TGTGCCATCAGTGAACCAGGAAACACCATATATTTT. Its protein product is CAISEPGNTIYF.

On this clone itself: An end of the junction differs from the germline gene, which may be a read error. The chain carries TRBV5-5 and TRBJ1-2; no firm D call. The V gene's germline CDR1 is SGHKS and CDR2 YYEKEE (reference sequence). CDR3 size: 12 residues. This CDR3 reads CVSSSEYYGYTF. For the CDR3, the DNA is TGTGTCAGCAGCTCCGAATACTATGGCTACACCTTC.

The chain links TRBV23-1 to TRBJ2-1, with TRBD1 matching over 8 bases. TRBV23-1 qualifies as an ORF whose function is uncertain. J was trimmed by 7 bases and V by 4 bases; bases with no gene match: 12. The CDR3 runs 16 residues. The CDR3 here is CASSPSDRVWSNEQFF. DNA of the CDR3: TGCGCCAGCAGTCCCTCGGACAGGGTGTGGAGTAATGAGCAGTTCTTC.

The chain carries TRBV19 and TRBJ1-2, with D unclear. Looked up from germline, CDR1 is LNHDA and CDR2 is SQIVND (reference sequence). V dropped 8 bases and J dropped 2 bases, with 6 bases sitting between them. CDR3 size: 11 residues. The CDR3 bases are TGTGCCAGTCGCGGAAACTATGGCTACACCTTC. Amino acid sequence: CASRGNYGYTF.

This chain links TRBV19 with TRBJ2-7; 9 positions match TRBD2. Germline V CDR1 and CDR2: LNHDA, SQIVND (reference sequence). V lost 3 bases and J lost 3; bases outside the gene matches: 6. The CDR3 loop spans 15 amino acids. The CDR3 bases are TGTGCCAGTAGTATCGAAGCGGGAGGTTACTACGAGCAGTACTTC. Protein product: CASSIEAGGYYEQYF.

This clone was seen more than once but under ten times. The chain couples TRBV4-1 to TRBJ2-2; D gene unclear. In germline, CDR1 is MGHRA, CDR2 YSYEKL. This CDR3 is built from 13 residues. Deletions cut 2 bases from V and 2 bases from J, with 3 bases between. The DNA of the CDR3 is TGCGCCAGCAGCCAAATAAACACCGGGGAGCTGTTTTTT. This gives the protein CASSQINTGELFF.

The chain joins TRBV9 to TRBJ2-1, with D maybe TRBD2 (5 bases). The V gene lost 0 bases and the J gene lost 5 bases, with 15 bases spanning the gap. The germline V gene encodes CDR1 SGDLS and CDR2 YYNGEE. The CDR3 runs to 16 residues. The DNA of the CDR3 is TGTGCCAGCAGCGTAGTCGGCGGAGGATGGAACAATGAGCAGTTCTTC. Translated, it gives CASSVVGGGWNNEQFF.

Comments on this clone: One junction end does not reproduce the germline sequence, and a read error may be involved. The chain recombines TRBV5-1 with TRBJ1-5; TRBD1 agrees at 7 bases. The CDR3 loop spans 16 amino acids. CDR1 is SGHRS, CDR2 YFSETQ, per germline. The CDR3 loop is CASSLSGDSRTSAPAF. CDR3 nucleotides: TGCGCCAGCAGCTTGTCAGGGGACAGTCGAACATCAGCCCCAGCATTT.